This TCR beta chain emerged from a study of beta chain features in type 1 diabetes. Overall study: Cells sorted and examined across all samples totaled over 95 million. Study-level results: HLA effects on TCRB rearrangement stayed unresolved here. Type 1 diabetes patients had moderately but significantly shorter TCRB CDR3s in all four CD4+ subsets.

This CDR3 has 18 amino acids. The germline V gene has CDR1 SGDLS and CDR2 YYNGEE. J was trimmed by 6 bases and V by 0 bases; bases with no gene match: 15. The sequenced template was cDNA made from the entire isolated RNA. Clones were read by immunoSEQ multiplex PCR, and TCRdb kept only the in-frame ones, dropping some. Of 140,000 to 150,000 clones listed, around 9.3% are singletons. This clone has only a few counts. The antigen remains undetermined. Sequenced input: naive CD4+ T cells from blood. V usage is TRBV9 and J usage is TRBJ2-1, with 7 bases that match TRBD2. The TCR was taken from a man aged 18 to 29 in good health. In DNA form, the CDR3 reads TGTGCCAGCAGCGTAGAGCTAGCGGAGATACCAAAATCCAATGAGCAGTTCTTC. Translating gives CASSVELAEIPKSNEQFF.